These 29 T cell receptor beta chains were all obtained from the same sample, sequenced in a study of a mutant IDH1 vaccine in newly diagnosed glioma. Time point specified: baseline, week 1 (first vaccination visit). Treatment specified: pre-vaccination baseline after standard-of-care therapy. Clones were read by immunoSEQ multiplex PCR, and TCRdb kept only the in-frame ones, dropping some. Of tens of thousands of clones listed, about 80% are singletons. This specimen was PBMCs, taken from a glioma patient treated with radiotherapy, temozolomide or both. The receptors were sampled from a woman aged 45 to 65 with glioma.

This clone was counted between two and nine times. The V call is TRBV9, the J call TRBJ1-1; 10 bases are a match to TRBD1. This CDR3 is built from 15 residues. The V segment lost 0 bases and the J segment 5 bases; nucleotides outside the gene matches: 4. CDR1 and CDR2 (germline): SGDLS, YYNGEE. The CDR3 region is CASSVAGQGRTEAFF. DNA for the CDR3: TGTGCCAGCAGCGTAGCGGGACAGGGGAGGACTGAAGCTTTCTTT.

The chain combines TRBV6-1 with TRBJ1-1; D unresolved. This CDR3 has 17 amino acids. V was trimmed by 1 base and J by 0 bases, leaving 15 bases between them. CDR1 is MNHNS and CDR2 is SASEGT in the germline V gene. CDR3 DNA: TGTGCCAGCAGTGAAGTTTACTCCCTACCTATGAACACTGAAGCTTTCTTT. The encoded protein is CASSEVYSLPMNTEAFF.

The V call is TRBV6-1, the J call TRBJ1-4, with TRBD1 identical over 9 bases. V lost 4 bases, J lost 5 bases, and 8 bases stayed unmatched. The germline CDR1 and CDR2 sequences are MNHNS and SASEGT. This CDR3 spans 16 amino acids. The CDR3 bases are TGTGCCAGCAGTGGGTTTACAGGGGGCGGGAATGAAAAACTGTTTTTT. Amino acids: CASSGFTGGGNEKLFF.

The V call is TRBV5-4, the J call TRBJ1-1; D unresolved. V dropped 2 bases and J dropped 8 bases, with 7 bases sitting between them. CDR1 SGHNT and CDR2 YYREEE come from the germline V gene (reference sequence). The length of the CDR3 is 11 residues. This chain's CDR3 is CASSFGGEAFF. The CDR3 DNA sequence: TGTGCCAGCAGCTTCGGAGGGGAAGCTTTCTTT.

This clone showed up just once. In DNA, the CDR3 is TGTGCCAGCAGTCCCCTACGCAATGAAAAACTGTTTTTT. Translated, it gives CASSPLRNEKLFF. This rearrangement joins TRBV5-6 to TRBJ1-4; D unresolved. V was trimmed by 5 bases and J by 5 bases, leaving 10 bases between them. CDR1 is SGHDT, CDR2 YYEEEE, per germline. The CDR3 contains 13 residues.

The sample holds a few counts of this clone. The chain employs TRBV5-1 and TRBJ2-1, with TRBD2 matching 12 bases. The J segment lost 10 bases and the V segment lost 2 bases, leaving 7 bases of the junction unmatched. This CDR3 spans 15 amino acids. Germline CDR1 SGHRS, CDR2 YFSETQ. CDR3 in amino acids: CASSLLAGGPVEQFF. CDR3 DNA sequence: TGCGCCAGCAGCTTACTAGCGGGGGGCCCTGTCGAGCAGTTCTTC.

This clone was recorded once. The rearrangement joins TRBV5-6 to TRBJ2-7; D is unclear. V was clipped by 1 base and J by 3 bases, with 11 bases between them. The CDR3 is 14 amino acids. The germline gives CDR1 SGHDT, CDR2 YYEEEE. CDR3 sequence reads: CASSLKSRYYEQYF. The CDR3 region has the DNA TGTGCCAGCAGCTTGAAGAGCAGGTACTACGAGCAGTACTTC. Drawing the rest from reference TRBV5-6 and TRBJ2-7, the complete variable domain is DAGVTQSPTHLIKTRGQQVTLRCSPKSGHDTVSWYQQALGQGPQFIFQYYEEEERQRGNFPDRFSGHQFPNYSSELNVNALLLGDSALYLCASSLKSRYYEQYFGPGTRLTVT.

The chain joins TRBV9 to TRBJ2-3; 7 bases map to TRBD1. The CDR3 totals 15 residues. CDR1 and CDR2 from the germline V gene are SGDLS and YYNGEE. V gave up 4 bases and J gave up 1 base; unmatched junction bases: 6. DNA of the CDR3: TGTGCCAGCAGCCCGCAGACAGGGCGCACAGATACGCAGTATTTT. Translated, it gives CASSPQTGRTDTQYF.

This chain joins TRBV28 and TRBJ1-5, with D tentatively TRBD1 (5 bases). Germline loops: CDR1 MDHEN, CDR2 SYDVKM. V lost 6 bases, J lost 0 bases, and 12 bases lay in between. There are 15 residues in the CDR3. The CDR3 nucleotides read TGTGCCAGCAGATCGACAGACCATAGCAATCAGCCCCAGCATTTT. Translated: CASRSTDHSNQPQHF.

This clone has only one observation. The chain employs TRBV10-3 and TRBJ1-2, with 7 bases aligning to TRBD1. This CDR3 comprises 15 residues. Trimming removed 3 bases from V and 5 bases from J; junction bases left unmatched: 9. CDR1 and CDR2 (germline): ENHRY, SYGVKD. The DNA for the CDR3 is TGTGCCATCAGTGATACAGGGGAAGCGGGGTATGGCTACACCTTC. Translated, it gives CAISDTGEAGYGYTF.

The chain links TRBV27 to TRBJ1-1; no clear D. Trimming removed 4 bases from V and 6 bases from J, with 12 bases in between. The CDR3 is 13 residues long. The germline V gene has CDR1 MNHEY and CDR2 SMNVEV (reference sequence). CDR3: CASSSPPGAEAFF. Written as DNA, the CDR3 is TGTGCCAGCAGTTCTCCGCCCGGCGCTGAAGCTTTCTTT.

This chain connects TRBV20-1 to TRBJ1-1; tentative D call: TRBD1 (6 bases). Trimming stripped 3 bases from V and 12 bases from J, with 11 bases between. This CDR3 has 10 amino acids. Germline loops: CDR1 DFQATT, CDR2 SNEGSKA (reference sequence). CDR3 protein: CSARDSLPFF. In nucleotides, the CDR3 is TGCAGTGCTAGGGACAGCCTACCTTTCTTT.

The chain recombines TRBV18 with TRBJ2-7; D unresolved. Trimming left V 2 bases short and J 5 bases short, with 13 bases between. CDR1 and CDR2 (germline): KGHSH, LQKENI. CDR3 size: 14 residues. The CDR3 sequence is CASSPTASNHEQYF. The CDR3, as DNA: TGTGCCAGCTCACCAACAGCCTCTAACCACGAGCAGTACTTC.

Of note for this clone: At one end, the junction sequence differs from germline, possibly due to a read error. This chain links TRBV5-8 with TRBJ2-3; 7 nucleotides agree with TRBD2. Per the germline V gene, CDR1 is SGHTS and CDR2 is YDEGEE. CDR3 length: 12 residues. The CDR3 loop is CASSLGRQGGDF. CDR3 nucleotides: TGTGCCAGCAGCTTAGGGAGGCAGGGAGGGGATTTT.

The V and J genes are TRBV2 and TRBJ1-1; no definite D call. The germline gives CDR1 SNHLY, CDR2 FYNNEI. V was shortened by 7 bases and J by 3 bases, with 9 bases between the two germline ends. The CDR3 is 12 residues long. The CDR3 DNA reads TGTGCCAGCAACACGAGAGACACTGAAGCTTTCTTT. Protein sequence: CASNTRDTEAFF.

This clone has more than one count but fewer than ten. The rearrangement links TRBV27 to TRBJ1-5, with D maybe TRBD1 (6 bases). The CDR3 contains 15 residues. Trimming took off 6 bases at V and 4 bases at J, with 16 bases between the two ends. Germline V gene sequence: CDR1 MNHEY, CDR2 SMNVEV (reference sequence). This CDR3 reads CASRTGGTQNQPQHF. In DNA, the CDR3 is TGTGCCAGCAGGACAGGAGGTACCCAAAATCAGCCCCAGCATTTT.

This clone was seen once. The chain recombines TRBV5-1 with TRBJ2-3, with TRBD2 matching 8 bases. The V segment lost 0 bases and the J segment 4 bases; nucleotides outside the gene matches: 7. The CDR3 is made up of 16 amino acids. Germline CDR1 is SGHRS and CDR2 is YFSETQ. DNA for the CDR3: TGCGCCAGCAGCTTGGCGCGGGGGGCAAATTCAGATACGCAGTATTTT. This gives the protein CASSLARGANSDTQYF.

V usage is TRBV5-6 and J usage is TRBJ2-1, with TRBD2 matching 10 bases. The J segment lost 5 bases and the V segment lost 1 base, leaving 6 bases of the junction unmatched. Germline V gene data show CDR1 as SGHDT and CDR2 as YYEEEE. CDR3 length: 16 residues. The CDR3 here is CASSLRGLAVNNEQFF. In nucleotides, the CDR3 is TGTGCCAGCAGCTTGAGAGGACTAGCGGTAAACAATGAGCAGTTCTTC.

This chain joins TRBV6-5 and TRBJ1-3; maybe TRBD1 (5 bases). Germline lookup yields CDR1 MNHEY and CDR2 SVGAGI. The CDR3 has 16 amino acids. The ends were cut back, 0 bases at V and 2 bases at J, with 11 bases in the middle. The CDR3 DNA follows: TGTGCCAGCAGTTACTCATCGGGCAGGGCTGGAAACACCATATATTTT. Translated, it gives CASSYSSGRAGNTIYF.

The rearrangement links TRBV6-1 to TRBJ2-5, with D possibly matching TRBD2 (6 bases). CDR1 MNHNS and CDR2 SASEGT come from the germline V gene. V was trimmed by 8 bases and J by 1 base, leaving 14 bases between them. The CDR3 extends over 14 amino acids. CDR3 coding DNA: TGTGCCAGCGTAATGGGCGGGGCCCAAGAGACCCAGTACTTC. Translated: CASVMGGAQETQYF.

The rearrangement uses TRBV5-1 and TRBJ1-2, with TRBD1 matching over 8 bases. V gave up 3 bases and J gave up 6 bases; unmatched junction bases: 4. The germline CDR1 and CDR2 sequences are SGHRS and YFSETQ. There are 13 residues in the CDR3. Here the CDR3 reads CASSSGDRNGYTF. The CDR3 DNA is TGCGCCAGCAGCTCTGGGGACAGGAATGGCTACACCTTC.

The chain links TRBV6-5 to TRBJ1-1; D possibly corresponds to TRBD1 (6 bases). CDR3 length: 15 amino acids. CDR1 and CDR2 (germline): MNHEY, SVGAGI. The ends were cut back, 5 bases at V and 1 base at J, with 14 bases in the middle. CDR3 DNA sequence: TGTGCCAGCAGTCAGGGGACCTATGGGAACACTGAAGCTTTCTTT. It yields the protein CASSQGTYGNTEAFF.

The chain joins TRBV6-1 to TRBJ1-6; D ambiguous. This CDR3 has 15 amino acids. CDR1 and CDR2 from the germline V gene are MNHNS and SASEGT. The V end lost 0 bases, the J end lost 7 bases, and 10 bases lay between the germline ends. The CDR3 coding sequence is TGTGCCAGCAGTGAAGCTGGGTATAACAATTCACCCCTCCACTTT. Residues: CASSEAGYNNSPLHF.

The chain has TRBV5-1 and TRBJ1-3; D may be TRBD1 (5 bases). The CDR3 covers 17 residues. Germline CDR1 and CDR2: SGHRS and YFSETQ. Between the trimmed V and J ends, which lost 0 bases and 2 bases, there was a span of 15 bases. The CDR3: CASSLGAGREAGNTIYF. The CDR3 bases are TGCGCCAGCAGCTTGGGGGCAGGGAGGGAAGCTGGAAACACCATATATTTT.

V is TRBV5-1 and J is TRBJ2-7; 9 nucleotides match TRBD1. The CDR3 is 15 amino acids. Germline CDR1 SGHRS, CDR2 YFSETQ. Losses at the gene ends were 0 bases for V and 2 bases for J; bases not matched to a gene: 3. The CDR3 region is CASSLGQGGTYEQYF. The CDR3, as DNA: TGCGCCAGCAGCTTGGGACAGGGGGGAACCTACGAGCAGTACTTC. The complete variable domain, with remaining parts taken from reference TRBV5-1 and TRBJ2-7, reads KAGVTQTPRYLIKTRGQQVTLSCSPISGHRSVSWYQQTPGQGLQFLFEYFSETQRNKGNFPGRFSGRQFSNSRSEMNVSTLELGDSALYLCASSLGQGGTYEQYFGPGTRLTVT.

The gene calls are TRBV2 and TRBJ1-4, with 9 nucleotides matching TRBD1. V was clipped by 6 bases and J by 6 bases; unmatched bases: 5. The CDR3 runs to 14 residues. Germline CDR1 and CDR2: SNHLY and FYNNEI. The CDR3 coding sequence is TGTGCCAGCAGGACGACAGGGGGTTATGAAAAACTGTTTTTT. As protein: CASRTTGGYEKLFF.

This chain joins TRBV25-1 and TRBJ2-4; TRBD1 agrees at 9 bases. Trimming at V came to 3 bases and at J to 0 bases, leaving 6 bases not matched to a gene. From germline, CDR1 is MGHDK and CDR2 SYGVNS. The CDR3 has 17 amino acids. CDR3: CASSERTGGIAKNIQYF. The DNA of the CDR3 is TGTGCCAGCAGTGAGCGTACAGGGGGCATAGCCAAAAACATTCAGTACTTC.

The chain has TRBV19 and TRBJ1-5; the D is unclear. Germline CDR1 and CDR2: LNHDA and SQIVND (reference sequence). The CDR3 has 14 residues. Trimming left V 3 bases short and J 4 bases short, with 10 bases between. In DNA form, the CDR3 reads TGTGCCAGTAGTATGATGGCGGGGAATCAGCCCCAGCATTTT. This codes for CASSMMAGNQPQHF.

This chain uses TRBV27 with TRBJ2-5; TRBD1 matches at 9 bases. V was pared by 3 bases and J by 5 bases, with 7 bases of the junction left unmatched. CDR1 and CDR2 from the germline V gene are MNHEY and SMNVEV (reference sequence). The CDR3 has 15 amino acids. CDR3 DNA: TGTGCCAGCAGTTTGATGGGACAGGGCCGTGAGACCCAGTACTTC. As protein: CASSLMGQGRETQYF.